These 5 T cell receptor beta chains came from one sample sequenced in a study of somatic mutations in cytotoxic T cells in rheumatoid arthritis. Only in-frame clones appear in the TCRdb table, and some are missing; sequencing was by immunoSEQ multiplex PCR. The sample records approximately 14,000 clones, over 70% being singletons. Sequencing was carried out using CD8+ T cells sorted from blood. Every receptor here comes from an adult with rheumatoid arthritis.

V and J are TRBV29-1 and TRBJ2-1; tentative D call: TRBD2 (5 bases). The CDR3 has 13 amino acids. Deletions cut 4 bases from V and 8 bases from J, with 15 bases between. Germline CDR1 SQVTM, CDR2 ANQGSEA. The CDR3, as DNA: TGCAGCGTTGCAATGGTAGCGATGGATGAGCAGTTCTTC. Protein product: CSVAMVAMDEQFF.

The J gene is TRBJ2-7, the V gene TRBV28; unclear D gene. The V end lost 1 base, the J end lost 0 bases, and 10 bases lay between the germline ends. The CDR3 has 15 amino acids. Germline values: CDR1 MDHEN, CDR2 SYDVKM. This chain's CDR3 is CASSLSSYGSYEQYF. CDR3 nucleotide sequence: TGTGCCAGCAGTTTATCTTCGTATGGCTCCTACGAGCAGTACTTC.

J is TRBJ2-1 and V is TRBV19; no definite D call. With 3 bases removed from V and 2 bases from J, the gap between germline ends came to 11 bases. This CDR3 comprises 15 residues. Germline CDR1 reads LNHDA; CDR2 reads SQIVND (reference sequence). This CDR3 reads CASSITKLPYNEQFF. The DNA for the CDR3 is TGTGCCAGTAGTATCACGAAGCTTCCCTACAATGAGCAGTTCTTC.

The rearrangement uses TRBV6-5 and TRBJ1-5; D not resolved. Germline CDR1 and CDR2: MNHEY and SVGAGI. V lost 6 bases and J 0 bases, leaving 9 bases between the germline ends. The CDR3 totals 14 residues. CDR3 protein: CASRSTDSNQPQHF. CDR3 in DNA: TGTGCCAGCAGATCAACAGATAGCAATCAGCCCCAGCATTTT.

J is TRBJ2-3 and V is TRBV15; 7 nucleotides agree with TRBD2. CDR3 length: 20 residues. Germline loops: CDR1 LNHNV, CDR2 YYDKDF (reference sequence). V lost 4 bases and J lost 3; bases outside the gene matches: 22. CDR3 DNA sequence: TGTGCCACCAGCACTTACCCATCCAGGCGGGAGCACCGCGGGACAGATACGCAGTATTTT. This gives the protein CATSTYPSRREHRGTDTQYF.